This TCR beta chain was identified during a study of CD4 T cells in relation to SARS-CoV-2 and coronaviruses. About the study: Shared crossreactive spike epitopes were mapped to their HLA restriction. Study-wide findings and caveats: Memory recall responses, not primary responses primed in culture, are what the assay detects.

Of note for this clone: The antigen remains undetermined.

This CDR3 has 16 amino acids. V lost 2 bases and J 8 bases, leaving 21 bases between the germline ends. Germline V gene sequence: CDR1 LNHDA, CDR2 SQIVND (reference sequence). The table came from immunoSEQ multiplex PCR; TCRdb's copy has only in-frame clones and leaves some out. The sample consists of some 32,000 clones, around 76% of them appearing once. The sample comprised memory CD4+ T cells from PBMCs, cultured in vitro. The TCR was taken from an adult with COVID-19. The rearrangement links TRBV19 to TRBJ1-2, with a tentative D call TRBD1 (6 bases). As DNA, the CDR3 is TGTGCCAGTAGTATATCAGGGGCAGGGATCTCTGGAGGCTACACCTTC. Translation gives CASSISGAGISGGYTF. Full variable domain (missing parts from reference TRBV19 and TRBJ1-2): DGGITQSPKYLFRKEGQNVTLSCEQNLNHDAMYWYRQDPGQGLRLIYYSQIVNDFQKGDIAEGYSVSREKKESFPLTVTSAQKNPTAFYLCASSISGAGISGGYTFGSGTRLTVV.